This T cell receptor (beta chain) was recovered during a study of monozygotic twins with inflammatory bowel disease (dated by TCRdb to between 2018 and 2020). Broadly, across the study: The full study comprised some 30 monozygotic twin pairs: nine German pairs (four IBD-concordant, five IBD-discordant) and 19 IBD-discordant Danish pairs. The search for disease-associated traits relied mainly on comparing, within discordant pairs, IBD patients with their genetically identical healthy co-twins. Each individual had, on average, about 151 000 unique TCRalpha sequences and 181 000 unique TCRbeta sequences available for analysis. The investigation overall reported the following: Measured by the inverse Simpson index, TCRbeta repertoire diversity was lower in IBD patients than in their healthy co-twins. No single strong signal or clonotype linked to IBD turned up in the results, so the idea that one exists was not supported. Because patients received different immunosuppressive treatments, the repertoires may have picked up extra background noise and variability between individuals. Compared with healthy twins, IBD patients had fewer clonotypes in common with other individuals, a difference most pronounced in patients showing signs of disease activity. Repertoire similarity did not differ between concordant and discordant twins, which could be due to limited statistical power. The analysis was unable to tell apart different T cell subtypes.

The germline V gene yields ENHRY for CDR1 and SYGVKD for CDR2. From cysteine to phenylalanine, the CDR3 is 15 amino acids long. No coding sequence is recorded. The library was generated by 5' RACE. Each TCR library was prepared from 3,000 to 4,500 ng of total RNA. For each sample, cDNA was synthesized in eight separate reactions using SMARTScribe reverse transcriptase. During cDNA synthesis, unique molecular identifiers containing a 6-nucleotide sample barcode were introduced by template switching. Two nested PCRs of roughly 16 and 10 cycles amplified the TCRalpha and TCRbeta cDNA, and bead purification followed each PCR. Before amplification, the cDNA was both treated with uracil DNA-glycosylase and purified with the QIAquick PCR purification kit. The second PCR was the step at which Illumina TruSeq-compatible adapters and sample-specific barcodes were added. TapeStation and Qubit were used to check library quality and concentration, and 4 to 6 ng of each library went into the pool. Sequencing of pooled libraries was carried out on an Illumina HiSeq2500 single-index Rapid Run using 2 x 100 bp reads and custom sequencing primers. The study's processing was this. UMI-based consensus assembly with MiGEC version 1.2.6 was used to correct PCR and sequencing errors. MiXCR version 2.1.1 was used for V(D)J alignment, clonotype assembly and CDR3 extraction. Normalisation of gene usage, clonotype sharing and MAIT/NKT TCR abundance was achieved by analysing the top 1000, 10 000 and 20 000 clonotypes per sample. Diversity was computed as the inverse Simpson index with the vegan R package after downsampling to 27 000 UMIs. Statistical testing used paired Mann-Whitney U tests on the discordant twin pairs and applied Benjamini-Hochberg correction for multiple testing. Once TCRdb had reprocessed the reads, it stored one entry per CDR3 protein sequence and supplied no DNA. For this entry, the V and J calls and clone size follow TCRdb and not the study's own pipeline. This sample's listing comprises about 300,000 distinct CDR3 sequences. The biggest ten clones account for approximately 5.4% of the sample.

Details on this clonotype: Its antigen has not been determined.

A roughly 2.5 ml peripheral blood sample was drawn into PAXgene tubes per donor and stored at -80°C. Total RNA was isolated from whole blood with the PAXgene blood miRNA kit on an automated QIAcube, without T cell sorting. Peripheral blood from monozygotic twin pairs who were concordant or discordant for inflammatory bowel disease underwent deep TCRalpha and TCRbeta repertoire profiling using unique molecular barcoding. Smoking habits were recorded for all twin pairs, and each individual was classified as a current, former or never smoker. The sequenced material came from blood. This clonotype was obtained from a human donor with ulcerative colitis or Crohn's disease, or a healthy co-twin of an affected twin (not recorded which). The chain is encoded by TRBV10-3 joined to TRBJ2-3; TCRdb's D call of TRBD1 is untestable without DNA. The CDR3 has the sequence CAIRPRAGGPDTQYF.